Following are 15 T cell receptor beta chains from one sample sequenced in a study of blood T cell repertoires in COVID-19. The table came from immunoSEQ multiplex PCR; TCRdb's copy has only in-frame clones and leaves some out. The sample has around 250,000 clones, over 80% seen once; the top ten hold 2.5% to 4%. Sequences were obtained from PBMCs or T cells enriched from blood (not recorded which). The receptors were gathered from a woman aged 40 to 50 who had been exposed to COVID-19.

The V call is TRBV4-2, the J call TRBJ1-4; a possible D gene is TRBD1 (5 bases). Trimming stripped 1 base from V and 8 bases from J, with 14 bases between. The CDR3 is 15 amino acids. From germline, CDR1 is LGHNA and CDR2 YNFKEQ. In DNA, the CDR3 is TGTGCCAGCAGCCAAGCGTCACAGGTTCCGGAAAAACTGTTTTTT. It yields the protein CASSQASQVPEKLFF.

This clone was detected only a few times. The genes are TRBV6-7 and TRBJ1-5; no clear D gene. TRBV6-7 is noted as an ORF with a role that remains uncertain. V was shortened by 3 bases and J by 4 bases, with 7 bases between the two germline ends. The CDR3 consists of 13 residues. The CDR3: CASSYRGNQPQHF. The DNA of the CDR3 is TGTGCCAGCAGTTATCGGGGAAATCAGCCCCAGCATTTT.

For this clone: Within the sample, other DNA sequences also encode this same CDR3. This sequence joins TRBV7-6 and TRBJ2-7; a possible D gene is TRBD2 (6 bases). V gave up 4 bases and J gave up 5 bases, with 18 bases separating them. The CDR3 spans 15 residues. Germline CDR1 is SGHVS and CDR2 is FNYEAQ. The CDR3 region has the DNA TGTGCCAGCAGCTCTCAGGACGGAGGGTTCGACGAGCAGTACTTC. Translated, it gives CASSSQDGGFDEQYF.

This clone has only a few counts. V is TRBV27 and J is TRBJ1-1; D is undetermined. Germline V gives CDR1 MNHEY, CDR2 SMNVEV (reference sequence). The V gene lost 1 base and the J gene lost 4 bases, with 13 bases spanning the gap. This CDR3 comprises 15 residues. The CDR3 protein is CASSLYVGQGTEAFF. In DNA form, the CDR3 reads TGTGCCAGCAGTTTATATGTGGGCCAAGGCACTGAAGCTTTCTTT.

The J gene is TRBJ1-1, the V gene TRBV9; 9 bases are a match to TRBD1. Germline CDR1 is SGDLS and CDR2 is YYNGEE. V was clipped by 7 bases and J by 4 bases; unmatched bases: 8. This CDR3 contains 14 residues. CDR3 sequence (DNA): TGTGCCAGCGGAGGACAGGGGCTAGCCACTGAAGCTTTCTTT. It encodes CASGGQGLATEAFF.

Concerning this clone itself: The junction departs from germline at one end; a sequencing error may be responsible. DNA of the CDR3: TGTGCCAGCAGCTTTCAGGGGGCGAAGAACACTGAAGCTTTCTTT. It is translated as CASSFQGAKNTEAFF. This chain joins TRBV5-1 and TRBJ1-1, with TRBD1 matching over 8 bases. Per germline, CDR1 SGHRS and CDR2 YFSETQ. This CDR3 region has 15 residues. The variable domain in full, with the rest retrieved from reference TRBV5-1 and TRBJ1-1, is KAGVTQTPRYLIKTRGQQVTLSCSPISGHRSVSWYQQTPGQGLQFLFEYFSETQRNKGNFPGRFSGRQFSNSRSEMNVSTLELGDSALYLCASSFQGAKNTEAFFGQGTRLTVV.

The chain links TRBV13 to TRBJ1-5, with D hard to call. This CDR3 has 13 residues. In germline, CDR1 is PRHDT, CDR2 FYEKMQ (reference sequence). V lost 6 bases and J 6 bases, leaving 12 bases between the germline ends. The CDR3 nucleotides are TGTGCCAGCAGTCCTGGCCTCGCTCAGCCCCAGCATTTT. This sequence encodes CASSPGLAQPQHF. The variable domain in full, with the rest retrieved from reference TRBV13 and TRBJ1-5, is AAGVIQSPRHLIKEKRETATLKCYPIPRHDTVYWYQQGPGQDPQFLISFYEKMQSDKGSIPDRFSAQQFSDYHSELNMSSLELGDSALYFCASSPGLAQPQHFGDGTRLSIL.

The V and J genes are TRBV11-1 and TRBJ2-2, with 7 positions matching TRBD2. J lost 0 bases, V lost 5 bases, and 6 bases had no gene match. CDR1 is SGHAT, CDR2 FQDESV, per germline (reference sequence). The length of the CDR3 is 16 residues. In DNA, the CDR3 is TGTGCCAGCAGCCCGCGGACTAGACCGAACACCGGGGAGCTGTTTTTT. It encodes CASSPRTRPNTGELFF.

This chain connects TRBV5-5 to TRBJ1-5; D is perhaps TRBD1 (6 bases). V lost 1 base to trimming and J lost 1 base, with 12 bases between them. The CDR3 has 16 residues. Germline V lookup: CDR1 SGHKS, CDR2 YYEKEE (reference sequence). CDR3 DNA sequence: TGTGCCAGCAGCTTGAAGCGGACAGCGAGCAATCAGCCCCAGCATTTT. It yields the protein CASSLKRTASNQPQHF.

The chain couples TRBV27 to TRBJ1-1, with 9 bases that match TRBD1. Trimming cost V 6 bases and J 7 bases; bases outside gene matches: 9. CDR1 is MNHEY and CDR2 is SMNVEV in the germline V gene (reference sequence). The CDR3 has 14 amino acids. The CDR3 DNA is TGTGCCAGCAGGGGTAACAGGGGGCTTGGTGAAGCTTTCTTT. This encodes CASRGNRGLGEAFF.

The V gene is TRBV3-1 (or the pseudogene TRBV3-2), the J gene TRBJ1-1; weak D call: TRBD1 (6 bases). The length of the CDR3 is 12 residues. The V end was cut by 4 bases, the J end by 9 bases, with 12 bases between. The germline CDR1 and CDR2 sequences are LGHDT and YNNKEL (reference sequence). CDR3 nucleotides: TGTGCCAGCAGCCCGCCCGGGACAAAAGCTTTCTTT. This sequence encodes CASSPPGTKAFF.

V and J are TRBV6-2 or TRBV6-3 and TRBJ1-1; maybe TRBD1 (5 bases). V shed 4 bases and J shed 4 bases, with 25 bases lying between them. Germline CDR1 MNHEY, CDR2 SVGEGT. The CDR3 is 18 residues long. The CDR3 reads CASSSIVGTGEGGTEAFF. The CDR3 DNA is TGTGCCAGCAGTTCCATAGTGGGGACGGGGGAAGGTGGCACTGAAGCTTTCTTT.

This clone was seen ten or more times. V usage is TRBV28 and J usage is TRBJ2-7; TRBD2 matches at 8 bases. The CDR3 runs 14 residues. J was trimmed by 0 bases and V by 6 bases; bases with no gene match: 4. CDR1 is MDHEN, CDR2 SYDVKM, per germline. CDR3 region: CASRRGGSSYEQYF. The DNA of the CDR3 is TGTGCCAGCAGGCGCGGGGGGAGCTCCTACGAGCAGTACTTC.

The genes are TRBV27 and TRBJ1-2, with 11 bases that match TRBD1. CDR3 length equals 15 residues. The ends lost 5 bases at V and 3 bases at J; junction bases unmatched: 5. From germline, CDR1 is MNHEY and CDR2 SMNVEV (reference sequence). The CDR3 sequence: CASSPRTGGDYGYTF. CDR3 sequence (DNA): TGTGCCAGCAGTCCCCGGACAGGGGGCGACTATGGCTACACCTTC.

The J gene is TRBJ1-5, the V gene TRBV4-1, with TRBD1 matching over 7 bases. Per germline, CDR1 MGHRA and CDR2 YSYEKL. There are 16 residues in the CDR3. V dropped 1 base and J dropped 2; count of bases not matched to a gene: 5. This chain's CDR3 is CASSQGPTGGNQPQHF. CDR3 nucleotide sequence: TGCGCCAGCAGCCAAGGCCCCACAGGGGGCAATCAGCCCCAGCATTTT.